This T cell receptor (beta chain) was identified during a study of blood T cell repertoires in COVID-19. Study details: PBMCs, B-cell-depleted T cells, or T cells were the source of the cDNA or gDNA that made up the material.

Seattle patients were enrolled while actively infected and followed longitudinally. The table came from immunoSEQ multiplex PCR; TCRdb's copy has only in-frame clones and leaves some out. The sample has 300,000 or so clones, about 89% seen once. The CDR3 contains 14 residues. From germline, CDR1 is LNHDA and CDR2 SQIVND (reference sequence). The V end was cut by 5 bases, the J end by 7 bases, with 15 bases between. Sequenced: peripheral blood. The J gene is TRBJ2-1, the V gene TRBV19; maybe TRBD1 (6 bases). The origin of this receptor is a woman aged 25-40 years with COVID-19, enrolled during active disease. CDR3 coding DNA: TGTGCCAGTAGTGCGAACAGGGATTGGAATGAGCAGTTCTTC. This codes for CASSANRDWNEQFF.